The present entry profiles one T cell receptor beta chain with its context. Original processing notes: Quantification of nucleated cells was approximated via reference gene primer amplification. Only in-frame clones appear in the TCRdb table, and some are missing; sequencing was by immunoSEQ multiplex PCR. That table is the source of V, J and clone size, and D and trimming were worked out from the DNA. Among about 87,000 clones listed, about nine tenths were seen once. This sample is drawn from a study of blood T cell repertoires in COVID-19. Across the whole study: The study drew acute and convalescent COVID-19 samples from the United States, Italy and Spain.

During active infection, Seattle patients enrolled and were then monitored through disease. V shed 2 bases, J shed 7 bases, and the junction held 13 bases outside the gene matches. Germline V gene data show CDR1 as MDHEN and CDR2 as SYDVKM. The CDR3 has 16 residues. The chain carries TRBV28 and TRBJ1-2; 7 bases agree with TRBD1. The specimen was peripheral blood. The clonotype originates from a man aged 18 to 29 with COVID-19, enrolled during active disease. CDR3: CASSLPGGYRGGGYTF. In DNA, the CDR3 is TGTGCCAGCAGTTTACCAGGGGGTTACCGAGGAGGTGGCTACACCTTC.